The TCR beta chain under discussion was sequenced for a study of blood T cell repertoires in COVID-19 (dated by TCRdb to 2020 to 2022). At the level of the whole study: Samples covering the acute and convalescent phases of COVID-19 were provided by collaborators in the United States, Italy and Spain. The material from the prospective study consisted of cDNA or gDNA derived from T cells, B-cell-depleted T cells, or PBMCs. The dataset comprised deeply sampled blood TCRbeta repertoires from subjects exposed to, actively infected with, or recovered from COVID-19. The repertoires were released in a freely available public database meant as a resource for research on the immune response to SARS-CoV-2. Samples were obtained from the ongoing ImmuneRACE study (first 160 participants) and from 1,254 subjects provided by 6 global collaborators. The sample metadata nearly always contained a de-identified subject ID, COVID-19 status, age in years and sex. HLA class I and class II types, where available, came from metadata supplied by the sample provider rather than from assay-based typing. Beyond this particular receptor, the publication reports: The amount of clinical and demographic metadata varied by source and participant and was provided uncurated.

In the case of this clone: Its antigen target is currently unknown. There are no base qualities to consult, and no much larger clone falls within one base.

Samples from volunteer blood donors who had recovered from COVID-19 were contributed by a second Seattle source. The collaborating institutions used their own protocols to collect whole blood in K2EDTA tubes. Collaborator samples were shipped for TCRbeta analysis as frozen whole blood, isolated PBMCs, or DNA extracted from either sample type. Deletion took 6 bases off V and 0 bases off J, with a span of 11 bases between the germline ends. As encoded in the germline V gene (reference sequence), CDR1 is MNHEY while CDR2 is SMNVEV. There are 14 amino acids in the CDR3, from cysteine to phenylalanine inclusive. Only the CDR3 part of the read is kept: 42 bases, read in frame from the first base. The immunoSEQ Assay, a bias-controlled multiplex PCR, was used to amplify TCRbeta CDR3 regions from genomic DNA. Regarding the original processing steps: The number of nucleated cells in each sample was estimated from the amplification of reference gene primers within the assay. Sequence reads were collapsed and filtered to measure the absolute abundance of every unique TCRbeta CDR3 rearrangement. Productive Simpson clonality was computed per sample as the square root of Simpson's diversity index over productive rearrangements. TCRdb retrieved this table from immuneACCESS and kept in-frame rearrangements only. Not all clones are present; in checked studies, unresolved V genes account for under half, and no reason is known for the remainder. V and J calls and clone size follow that table, whereas D and trimming were derived from the DNA. A total of around 300,000 clones appear in this sample, about nine tenths of them only once. The ten biggest clones cover roughly 0.92% of the sample.

The TCR originated in a woman between 40 and 50 years old who had recovered from COVID-19. This receptor chain uses TRBV27 and TRBJ1-1; no D gene call is confident. Sequenced material: peripheral blood. The DNA reads as follows: TGTGCCAGCAGGACTCAGCGGCTGAACACTGAAGCTTTCTTT. Its translation is CASRTQRLNTEAFF.